This T cell receptor (beta chain) was recorded in a study of blood T cell repertoires in COVID-19. This clone occurred once. Trimming stripped 3 bases from V and 4 bases from J, with 4 bases between. The V gene's germline CDR1 is LNHDA and CDR2 SQIVND (reference sequence). This CDR3 spans 13 amino acids. Profiling relied on immunoSEQ multiplex PCR, and the TCRdb table lists in-frame clones only, not all of them. The repertoire holds hundreds of thousands of clones, roughly 88% seen once, with 1% in the top ten. The sample comprised PBMCs or T cells enriched from blood (not recorded which). The sequence derives from a woman aged 30 to 39 who had recovered from COVID-19. The V and J genes are TRBV19 and TRBJ1-6; D is ambiguous. CDR3 loop: CASSISYNSPLHF. In DNA form, the CDR3 reads TGTGCCAGTAGTATCAGTTATAATTCACCCCTCCACTTT.